The clone carrying this TCR beta chain was counted at least ten times. The source of the sample is a study of T cells in Graves' hyperthyroidism and ophthalmopathy. V was trimmed by 4 bases and J by 9 bases, leaving 7 bases between them. The germline V gene encodes CDR1 SGHAT and CDR2 FQNNGV. CDR3 length equals 11 residues. TCR beta CDR3 sequences were amplified from RNA transcripts. Using the HTBI primer set, a first-round RT-PCR was run on the TCR CDR3. A single record per CDR3 protein comes from TCRdb applying MiXCR to the multiplex PCR reads. The sample lists about 770,000 distinct CDR3 sequences; about 19% were seen once.

The TCR comes from a woman aged 45-60 years with Graves' hyperthyroidism that later progressed to Graves' ophthalmopathy. V and J are TRBV11-2 and TRBJ2-1, with D tentatively TRBD1 (5 bases). What was sequenced was blood. In DNA form, the CDR3 reads TGTGCCAGCAGCTCAGGGATTGAGCAGTTCTTC. It yields the protein CASSSGIEQFF.